This paragraph covers one T cell receptor (beta chain) sequence. With 5 bases clipped from V and 4 bases from J, the junction kept 4 bases outside the gene matches. There are 13 residues in the CDR3. Looked up from germline, CDR1 is SGHRS and CDR2 is YFSETQ. This specimen belongs to a study of blood T cell repertoires in COVID-19. Study context: COVID-19 samples, acute and convalescent, were from the United States, Italy and Spain. From T cells, B-cell-depleted T cells, or PBMCs came the material, which was cDNA or gDNA.

Original data processing: Cell counts per sample came from amplifying reference gene primers. TCRdb keeps only in-frame clones here, not all; method: immunoSEQ multiplex PCR. V, J and clone size reflect that table, while D and trimming were determined from the DNA. The sample records tens of thousands of clones, roughly 88% being singletons. V gene TRBV5-1 combines with J gene TRBJ1-1, with TRBD1 matching 8 bases. The sample taken for sequencing was peripheral blood. This receptor was taken from a human donor in a cohort sampled during active COVID-19. CDR3 in amino acids: CASSGQGGTEAFF. The DNA of the CDR3 is TGCGCCAGCAGTGGACAGGGAGGCACTGAAGCTTTCTTT.